These T cell receptor beta chains were read from a single sample in a study of human T cells and chemical hapten exposure. TCRdb processed the RACE reads anew with MiXCR; each CDR3 protein has one entry. The sample yields around 60,000 distinct CDR3 sequences, around 7% seen once. The sample here was whole blood, taken in connection with sensitization to the hapten diphenylcyclopropenone (DPC). These receptors were taken from a young woman with alopecia areata. Some clones in this sample may be carry-over from other donors' samples. Both conserved end residues are part of each CDR3. D genes are given only for firm matches. Some rows have no size entry. The others give once, few or many, or a class for an expanded clone.

>-|TRBJ2-2|TRBV30|few
TGTGCCGGTCCGGGCCCCTGGGGCGGGGAGCTGTTTTTT
CAGPGPWGGELFF
>TRBD2|TRBJ2-5|TRBV2|many
TGTGCCAGCAGCCCGGGACTAGTAGTTGAGACCCAGTACTTC
CASSPGLVVETQYF
>-|TRBJ1-4|TRBV2|many
TGTGCCAGCAGTGAGGTCCGAGTAAGCGCTGAAAAACTGTTTTTT
CASSEVRVSAEKLFF
>-|TRBJ2-1|TRBV29-1|many
TGCAGCGTTGGAGGGGGTGAGCAGTTCTTC
CSVGGGEQFF
>-|TRBJ2-7|TRBV27|few
TGTGCCAGCAGTTTATCTGGGGTGCCCCTCTACGAGCAGTACTTC
CASSLSGVPLYEQYF
>-|TRBJ2-3|TRBV12-3/TRBV12-4|many
TGTGCCAGCAGTTTCGGGGATTCAGATACGCAGTATTTT
CASSFGDSDTQYF
>-|TRBJ2-1|TRBV7-2|many
TGTGCCAGCAGCTTAGGGGGGGGGCCATCTGAGCAGTTCTTC
CASSLGGGPSEQFF
>-|TRBJ1-1|TRBV27|few
TGTGCCAGCAGTTTATTAGTCCCCTCAAAGACGGGGAACACTGAAGCTTTCTTT
CASSLLVPSKTGNTEAFF
>TRBD2|TRBJ2-3|TRBV6-5|many
TGTGCCAGCAGTCGACTAGCGGGGGGCGCAGATACGCAGTATTTT
CASSRLAGGADTQYF
>-|TRBJ1-2|TRBV29-1|-
TGCAGCGTTGCGGAGCCCAACTATGGCTACACCTTC
CSVAEPNYGYTF
>-|TRBJ1-1|TRBV20-1|-
TGCAGTGCTAGAGATAAGGGTTCAGGTAACACTGAAGCTTTCTTT
CSARDKGSGNTEAFF
>-|TRBJ1-5|TRBV6-5|-
TGTGCCAGCAGCCAGGCAGGCAAGAGCAATCAGCCCCAGCATTTT
CASSQAGKSNQPQHF
>-|TRBJ1-1|TRBV9|many
TGTGCCAGCAGCCAAACCAGTGACACTGAAGCTTTCTTT
CASSQTSDTEAFF
>TRBD1|TRBJ1-1|TRBV27|many
TGTGCCAGCAGAACGTTGACAGGGGTGGTCACTGAAGCTTTCTTT
CASRTLTGVVTEAFF
>TRBD1|TRBJ1-1|TRBV29-1|many
TGCAGCGTCGAACTAACAGGGGACACTGAAGCTTTCTTT
CSVELTGDTEAFF
>TRBD1|TRBJ1-2|TRBV11-2|many
TGTGCCAGCAGCGGAATGGACAGGGGGTATGGCTACACCTTC
CASSGMDRGYGYTF
>-|TRBJ1-1|TRBV12-3/TRBV12-4|many
TGTGCCAGCAGTCAAAACCCCTCTAGAGCTTTCTTT
CASSQNPSRAFF
>-|TRBJ2-6|TRBV7-3|many
TGTGCCAGCAGCCCAACCGGGACGGTCTCTGGGGCCAACGTCCTGACTTTC
CASSPTGTVSGANVLTF
>TRBD1|TRBJ1-2|TRBV20-1|-
TGCAGTGCTAGAGATAATGGACAGGTGGGGAACTATGGCTACACCTTC
CSARDNGQVGNYGYTF
>-|TRBJ1-5|TRBV6-1|few
TGTGCCAGCAGTGATGCCAGGGACTGCAATCAGCCCCAGCATTTT
CASSDARDCNQPQHF
>TRBD1|TRBJ1-1|TRBV2|-
TGTGCCAGCAGTGAACGACCGACAGGGTCTGGCACTGAAGCTTTCTTT
CASSERPTGSGTEAFF
>-|TRBJ1-4|TRBV2|few
TGTGCCAGCCTAGGACGGGTGGCTAATGAAAAACTGTTTTTT
CASLGRVANEKLFF
>TRBD2|TRBJ2-3|TRBV7-9|few
TGTGCCAGCAGCTTCCGACTAGCGGGCCGGCGGTACGCAGATACGCAGTATTTT
CASSFRLAGRRYADTQYF
>TRBD1|TRBJ2-6|TRBV2|many
TGTGCCAGCAGCGAACAGGGGGCCTCTGGGGCCAACGTCCTGACTTTC
CASSEQGASGANVLTF
>TRBD1|TRBJ1-5|TRBV18|many
TGTGCCAGCTCACCCGGGACAGAAAATCAGCCCCAGCATTTT
CASSPGTENQPQHF
>TRBD1|TRBJ1-1|TRBV3-1|many
TGTGCCAGCAGCCAACAAGCGCCCGGACAGGAAACTGAAGCTTTCTTT
CASSQQAPGQETEAFF
>-|TRBJ2-1|TRBV15|many
TGTGCCACCAGCAGAGACCCAATCAGCAGAAGTGAGCAGTTCTTC
CATSRDPISRSEQFF
>TRBD1|TRBJ1-1|TRBV6-5|many
TGTGCCAGCAGAATGACAGGGGGAATGGGCACTGAAGCTTTCTTT
CASRMTGGMGTEAFF
>TRBD2|TRBJ2-3|TRBV20-1|-
TGCAGTGCTAGAGGATCCGGCGGGGGGCCCACAGATACGCAGTATTTT
CSARGSGGGPTDTQYF
>-|TRBJ2-3|TRBV6-1|-
TGTGCCAGCAGTCGACTAGAAGGGGGGGATACGCAGTATTTT
CASSRLEGGDTQYF
>TRBD1|TRBJ1-1|TRBV9|many
TGTGCCAGCAGCGTAGGGACAGGGGGCTTAGCTTTCTTT
CASSVGTGGLAFF
>-|TRBJ1-3|TRBV21-1|-
TGTGCCAGCAGCGATTTATCACCGGGACCCCGAAAAGAAAACACCATATATTTT
CASSDLSPGPRKENTIYF
>-|TRBJ1-2|TRBV20-1|-
TGCAGTGCCCCCCGGGGCCCGTACGGATCCTATGGCTACACCTTC
CSAPRGPYGSYGYTF
>-|TRBJ1-2|TRBV10-3|few
TGTGCCATCAGTGGGACAGTTTCCTATGGCTACACCTTC
CAISGTVSYGYTF
>TRBD1|TRBJ2-7|TRBV20-1|many
TGCAGTGCCCTCCCCGGACAGGGGGCGTACGAGCAGTACTTC
CSALPGQGAYEQYF
>-|TRBJ1-2|TRBV30|many
TGTGCCTGGAGAGGCACCAACTATGGCTACACCTTC
CAWRGTNYGYTF
>TRBD1|TRBJ1-5|TRBV6-6|-
TGTGCCAGTAGTAAGGCGGACAGGGGTGGATCGGGGCAGCCCCAGCATTTT
CASSKADRGGSGQPQHF
>-|TRBJ1-2|TRBV10-3|many
TGTGCCATCAGTCCCACAGGGCACGGCTACACCTTC
CAISPTGHGYTF
>-|TRBJ1-1|TRBV7-2|few
TGTGCCAGCAGCATGGGACGGCAGACCGAAGCTTTCTTT
CASSMGRQTEAFF
>-|TRBJ2-7|TRBV18|many
TGTGCCAGCTCATTCACCGGGACACAACCCTCCTACGAGCAGTACTTC
CASSFTGTQPSYEQYF
>TRBD1|TRBJ1-3|TRBV5-1|many
TGCGCCAGCAGCTTCACAGGGGCTGGAAACACCATATATTTT
CASSFTGAGNTIYF
>-|TRBJ2-7|TRBV3-1|many
TGTGCCAGCAGCCAAGGACAGACCTACGAGCAGTACTTC
CASSQGQTYEQYF
>-|TRBJ1-1|TRBV12-5|-
TGTGCTAGTGGTTTGGTAGCAGGGGAGGACACTGAAGCTTTCTTT
CASGLVAGEDTEAFF
>-|TRBJ1-6|TRBV6-1|many
TGTGCCAGCAGTGTCCCCGCAGGGAGCTCCTATAATTCACCCCTCCACTTT
CASSVPAGSSYNSPLHF
>-|TRBJ1-2|TRBV5-6|many
TGTGCCAGCAGCCCTGGAGGCAGGTTCGATGGCTACACCTTC
CASSPGGRFDGYTF
>-|TRBJ2-7|TRBV7-2|many
TGTGCCAGCAGCTTAGGGCAGAAGTACTACGAGCAGTACTTC
CASSLGQKYYEQYF
>-|TRBJ2-2|TRBV15|-
TGTGCCACCAGCAGAGAGGGAGCCGGGGGCTACACCGGGGAGCTGTTTTTT
CATSREGAGGYTGELFF
>-|TRBJ1-5|TRBV20-1|many
TGCAGTGCTGTAAAGCAGGGGAATCAGCCCCAGCATTTT
CSAVKQGNQPQHF
>-|TRBJ2-2|TRBV30|few
TGTGCCTGGAGAACCTGGGTGAACACCGGGGAGCTGTTTTTT
CAWRTWVNTGELFF
>-|TRBJ1-6|TRBV30|many
TGTGCCTGGAGTGTTCAATGGAGCTCCTATAATTCACCCCTCCACTTT
CAWSVQWSSYNSPLHF
>-|TRBJ2-3|TRBV10-3|many
TGTGCCAGCGGCGTCACCACAGATACGCAGTATTTT
CASGVTTDTQYF